Below, 14 T cell receptor beta chains from the same sample are listed, as sequenced in a study of early T cells in non-severe SARS-CoV-2 infection. One entry per CDR3 protein results from TCRdb running MiXCR on the 5' RACE reads. The table shows approximately 99,000 distinct CDR3 sequences, with around an eighth occurring only once. The sequencing sample was made of whole blood. Receptors were obtained from an adult who was a healthcare worker with PCR-confirmed SARS-CoV-2 infection or an uninfected control (not recorded which).

This clonotype was seen only a few times. The chain has TRBV29-1 and TRBJ2-1; 7 nucleotides agree with TRBD2. The germline CDR1 and CDR2 sequences are SQVTM and ANQGSEA. The CDR3 covers 12 residues. Trimming at V came to 7 bases and at J to 3 bases, leaving 3 bases not matched to a gene. The chain's CDR3 is CSARTSYNEQFF. The CDR3, as DNA: TGCAGCGCCCGGACTAGCTACAATGAGCAGTTCTTC.

This clonotype has a count of ten or more. J is TRBJ2-5 and V is TRBV5-1, with unresolved D. The germline V gene has CDR1 SGHRS and CDR2 YFSETQ. V gave up 2 bases and J gave up 1 base, with 3 bases separating them. This CDR3 spans 12 amino acids. Here the CDR3 reads CASSLLQETQYF. In DNA form, the CDR3 reads TGCGCCAGCAGCTTACTCCAAGAGACCCAGTACTTC. Using reference TRBV5-1 and TRBJ2-5 for the parts outside the CDR3, the full variable domain is KAGVTQTPRYLIKTRGQQVTLSCSPISGHRSVSWYQQTPGQGLQFLFEYFSETQRNKGNFPGRFSGRQFSNSRSEMNVSTLELGDSALYLCASSLLQETQYFGPGTRLLVL.

This clonotype was observed a handful of times. The CDR3 loop is CASSYAGISYEQYF. The CDR3 DNA is TGTGCCAGCAGTTATGCCGGGATCTCCTACGAGCAGTACTTC. V and J are TRBV6-5 and TRBJ2-7; D may be TRBD2 (5 bases). The CDR3 consists of 14 residues. Germline loops: CDR1 MNHEY, CDR2 SVGAGI. Trimming cost V 3 bases and J 0 bases, with 9 bases left between them.

V gene TRBV20-1 combines with J gene TRBJ2-7, with 10 bases aligning to TRBD1. Unmatched junction bases numbered 9, after V lost 1 base and J lost 6 bases. Germline V gene data show CDR1 as DFQATT and CDR2 as SNEGSKA (reference sequence). The CDR3 totals 15 residues. The CDR3: CSARVPGQGFPEQYF. CDR3 nucleotide sequence: TGCAGTGCTAGAGTACCGGGACAGGGGTTCCCCGAGCAGTACTTC.

This clonotype came up many times. This chain uses TRBV20-1 with TRBJ2-2; 8 bases match TRBD2. Per germline, CDR1 DFQATT and CDR2 SNEGSKA (reference sequence). There are 14 residues in the CDR3. The CDR3 spells CSAPGGANTGELFF. Written as DNA, the CDR3 is TGCAGCGCTCCGGGGGGGGCGAACACCGGGGAGCTGTTTTTT.

This clonotype was recorded many times. The chain combines TRBV6-5 with TRBJ2-2, with D perhaps TRBD2 (5 bases). This CDR3 has 14 residues. V lost 6 bases, J lost 4 bases, and 12 bases lay in between. Germline loops: CDR1 MNHEY, CDR2 SVGAGI. The CDR3 nucleotides read TGTGCCAGCAGCCGACTATTGACCACCGGGGAGCTGTTTTTT. The encoded protein is CASSRLLTTGELFF.

The V gene is TRBV5-1, the J gene TRBJ1-3, with D perhaps matching TRBD1 (5 bases). CDR3 size: 15 residues. Looked up from germline, CDR1 is SGHRS and CDR2 is YFSETQ. Trimming left V 4 bases short and J 4 bases short, with 15 bases between. CDR3 loop: CASSPDPGSGNTIYF. The CDR3, as DNA: TGCGCCAGCAGCCCGGACCCAGGGAGCGGAAACACCATATATTTT. The full variable domain, with the rest looked up from reference TRBV5-1 and TRBJ1-3, is KAGVTQTPRYLIKTRGQQVTLSCSPISGHRSVSWYQQTPGQGLQFLFEYFSETQRNKGNFPGRFSGRQFSNSRSEMNVSTLELGDSALYLCASSPDPGSGNTIYFGEGSWLTVV.

The V gene is TRBV7-9, the J gene TRBJ2-3; tentatively, D is TRBD1 or TRBD2 (5 bases each). The CDR3 consists of 15 residues. CDR1 and CDR2 from the germline V gene are SEHNR and FQNEAQ (reference sequence). V was trimmed by 1 base and J by 2 bases, leaving 10 bases between them. The CDR3 protein is CASSLDGGPTDTQYF. The DNA of the CDR3 is TGTGCCAGCAGCTTAGATGGGGGACCCACAGATACGCAGTATTTT.

This sequence joins TRBV20-1 and TRBJ2-3, with D perhaps TRBD2 (5 bases). Germline V gene lookup returns CDR1 DFQATT and CDR2 SNEGSKA (reference sequence). V was clipped by 0 bases and J by 4 bases, with 14 bases between them. This CDR3 is built from 15 residues. In DNA form, the CDR3 reads TGCAGTGCTAGAGAGTCCCGGGATATGGCAGATACGCAGTATTTT. Protein sequence: CSARESRDMADTQYF.

This clonotype was picked up one time. This chain links TRBV28 with TRBJ2-7; D is uncertain. The CDR3 runs 14 residues. V was cut by 4 bases and J by 2 bases, with 12 bases left in between. Germline assignment: CDR1 MDHEN and CDR2 SYDVKM. CDR3 residues: CASSSDDVAYEQYF. CDR3 in DNA: TGTGCCAGCAGTTCCGACGACGTCGCCTACGAGCAGTACTTC.

The V gene is TRBV12-3 or TRBV12-4, the J gene TRBJ2-2; 15 positions match TRBD2. The CDR3 has 19 amino acids. With V trimmed by 5 bases and J by 5 bases, 12 bases remained unmatched. As DNA, the CDR3 is TGTGCCAGCAGTGCCATCCGGGGCGGGACTAGCGGGGGGACCGGGGAGCTGTTTTTT. Amino acid sequence: CASSAIRGGTSGGTGELFF.

The V and J genes are TRBV7-8 and TRBJ2-3; D possibly uses TRBD1 or TRBD2 (5 bases each). The V and J ends lost 1 base and 5 bases respectively, with 13 bases between them. The CDR3 runs 15 residues. Germline-derived CDR1 and CDR2 are SGHVS and FQNEAQ. The CDR3 region has the DNA TGTGCCAGCAGCTTAGATGGGGCCGCGGGAGATACGCAGTATTTT. It codes for CASSLDGAAGDTQYF.

The chain is built from TRBV5-5 and TRBJ2-4, with TRBD1 as a possible D gene (5 bases). The V end was cut by 1 base, the J end by 5 bases, with 10 bases between. The CDR3 contains 14 residues. Germline CDR1 reads SGHKS; CDR2 reads YYEKEE (reference sequence). CDR3: CASSLYRGENIQYF. In DNA form, the CDR3 reads TGTGCCAGCAGCTTGTATAGGGGCGAAAACATTCAGTACTTC.

The chain couples TRBV6-6 to TRBJ1-1; 8 bases map to TRBD1. Germline CDR1 reads MNHNY; CDR2 reads SVGAGI (reference sequence). Germline trimming cut 8 bases from V and 3 bases from J; bases unmatched to any gene: 8. The CDR3 loop spans 14 amino acids. The DNA for the CDR3 is TGTGCCAGCGGGGCAGGGGGCTTTGACACTGAAGCTTTCTTT. Protein: CASGAGGFDTEAFF.